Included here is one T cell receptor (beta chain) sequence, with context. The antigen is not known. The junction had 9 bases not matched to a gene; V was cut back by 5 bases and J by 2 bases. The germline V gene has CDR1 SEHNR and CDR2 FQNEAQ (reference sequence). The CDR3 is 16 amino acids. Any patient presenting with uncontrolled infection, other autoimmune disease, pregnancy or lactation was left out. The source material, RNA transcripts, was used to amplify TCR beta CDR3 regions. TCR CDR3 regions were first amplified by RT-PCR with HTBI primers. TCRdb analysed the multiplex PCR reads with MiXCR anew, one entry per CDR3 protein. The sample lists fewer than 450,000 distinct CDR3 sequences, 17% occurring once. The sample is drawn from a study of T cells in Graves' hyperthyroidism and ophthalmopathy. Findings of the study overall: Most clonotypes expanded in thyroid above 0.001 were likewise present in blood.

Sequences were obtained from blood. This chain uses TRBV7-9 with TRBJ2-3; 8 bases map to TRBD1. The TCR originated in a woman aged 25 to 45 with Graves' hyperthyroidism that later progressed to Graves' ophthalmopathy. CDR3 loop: CASSPPRTGSTDTQYF. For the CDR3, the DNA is TGTGCCAGCAGCCCACCACGGACAGGGTCCACAGATACGCAGTATTTT.